This T cell receptor (beta chain) was profiled in a study of beta chain features in type 1 diabetes. There are a few counts of this clone. Isolated RNA was reverse transcribed in full, so expressed TCRB transcripts were sequenced. Sequenced by immunoSEQ multiplex PCR; TCRdb stores in-frame clones only, minus some. The sample holds about 900,000 clones, about a sixth seen once. Per the germline V gene, CDR1 is SGHTA and CDR2 is FQGNSA. The CDR3 loop spans 13 amino acids. V was cut by 1 base and J by 10 bases, with 11 bases left in between. The clonotype originates from a woman aged 18-30 years in good health. The chain joins TRBV7-2 to TRBJ2-1; weak D call: TRBD1 (6 bases). The specimen was naive CD4+ T cells from blood. This CDR3 is CASSLVRQEEQFF. The CDR3, as DNA: TGTGCCAGCAGCTTAGTTAGACAGGAGGAGCAGTTCTTC.